The 11 T cell receptor beta chains below come from one sample, sequenced in a study of blood T cell repertoires in COVID-19. Profiled with immunoSEQ multiplex PCR; TCRdb holds only in-frame clones, not every one. The repertoire consists of roughly 160,000 clones, with roughly 83% occurring once and the leading ten covering approximately 12%. Sample: PBMCs or T cells enriched from blood (not recorded which). Receptors originate from a woman in her sixties or seventies who had recovered from COVID-19.

This chain connects TRBV30 to TRBJ1-1; D remains ambiguous. The CDR3 is made up of 13 amino acids. The germline CDR1 and CDR2 sequences are GTSNPN and SVGIG (reference sequence). V was shortened by 1 base and J by 0 bases, with 6 bases between the two germline ends. The CDR3 spells CAWSAQMNTEAFF. The CDR3 coding sequence is TGTGCCTGGAGTGCACAGATGAACACTGAAGCTTTCTTT. The complete variable domain, with remaining parts taken from reference TRBV30 and TRBJ1-1, reads SQTIHQWPATLVQPVGSPLSLECTVEGTSNPNLYWYRQAAGRGLQLLFYSVGIGQISSEVPQNLSASRPQDRQFILSSKKLLLSDSGFYLCAWSAQMNTEAFFGQGTRLTVV.

This sequence joins TRBV10-3 and TRBJ1-4; possibly TRBD1 for D (5 bases). Germline CDR1 ENHRY, CDR2 SYGVKD. The CDR3 runs 14 residues. Trimming pared 5 bases from V and 4 bases from J, leaving 11 bases between. In nucleotides, the CDR3 is TGTGCCATCAGTTCCACAGGCTTTAATGAAAAACTGTTTTTT. Its translation: CAISSTGFNEKLFF.

This clone was seen only a few times. The chain is built from TRBV27 and TRBJ2-7; 8 bases are shared with TRBD2. This CDR3 has 13 residues. V lost 7 bases, J lost 3 bases, and 5 bases stayed unmatched. The V gene's germline CDR1 is MNHEY and CDR2 SMNVEV (reference sequence). For the CDR3, the DNA is TGTGCCAGCAAAATAAGCGGGGGCTACGAGCAGTACTTC. Protein: CASKISGGYEQYF.

This clone was observed once. The chain combines TRBV7-2 with TRBJ1-3, with unresolved D. The CDR3 totals 13 residues. Looked up from germline, CDR1 is SGHTA and CDR2 is FQGNSA. V was pared by 5 bases and J by 2 bases, with 7 bases between. CDR3 bases: TGTGCCAGCAGCACTGGTCCTGGAAACACCATATATTTT. Residues: CASSTGPGNTIYF. The variable domain in full, with the rest retrieved from reference TRBV7-2 and TRBJ1-3, is GAGVSQSPSNKVTEKGKDVELRCDPISGHTALYWYRQSLGQGLEFLIYFQGNSAPDKSGLPSDRFSAERTGGSVSTLTIQRTQQEDSAVYLCASSTGPGNTIYFGEGSWLTVV.

This chain links TRBV6-5 with TRBJ2-7; D perhaps matches TRBD2 (6 bases). Germline CDR1 and CDR2: MNHEY and SVGAGI. Trimming took 7 bases from V and 3 from J, leaving 13 bases between them. The CDR3 contains 13 residues. The CDR3 is CASMEGHGYEQYF. The DNA of the CDR3 is TGTGCCAGCATGGAGGGGCACGGCTACGAGCAGTACTTC.

J is TRBJ2-3 and V is TRBV4-1; 9 nucleotides match TRBD2. The germline V gene has CDR1 MGHRA and CDR2 YSYEKL. V trimming: 3 bases; J trimming: 4 bases; junction bases outside the gene matches: 11. The CDR3 extends over 17 amino acids. The CDR3 region has the DNA TGCGCCAGCAGCCAGCCCGTAGGACTAGCGTCGTCAGATACGCAGTATTTT. Its protein product is CASSQPVGLASSDTQYF.

This sequence joins TRBV4-2 and TRBJ1-2; D remains unclear. Looked up from germline, CDR1 is LGHNA and CDR2 is YNFKEQ. The CDR3 runs 14 residues. Trimming left V 0 bases short and J 3 bases short, with 8 bases between. The DNA for the CDR3 is TGTGCCAGCAGCCAAGAGTCCAGATACTATGGCTACACCTTC. It specifies CASSQESRYYGYTF.

This chain links TRBV28 with TRBJ1-4; D gene ambiguous. With 5 bases removed from V and 8 bases from J, the gap between germline ends came to 15 bases. The V gene's germline CDR1 is MDHEN and CDR2 SYDVKM. The CDR3 extends over 14 amino acids. The CDR3 bases are TGTGCCAGCAGTGTTTACGGGGAGGCAGAAAAACTGTTTTTT. Its translation: CASSVYGEAEKLFF.

V is TRBV6-1 and J is TRBJ1-6; the D gene is possibly TRBD1 (6 bases). The germline V gene has CDR1 MNHNS and CDR2 SASEGT. The length of the CDR3 is 17 residues. V shed 0 bases and J shed 1 base, with 10 bases lying between them. The CDR3 coding sequence is TGTGCCAGCAGTGAAGCGCTCAGGGGATCCTATAATTCACCCCTCCACTTT. Its protein product is CASSEALRGSYNSPLHF.

As for this clone: Other DNA sequences in this sample translate to the same CDR3. The chain couples TRBV7-9 to TRBJ1-1; 10 positions match TRBD1. The V gene's germline CDR1 is SEHNR and CDR2 FQNEAQ (reference sequence). V was pared by 5 bases and J by 0 bases, with 3 bases of the junction left unmatched. CDR3 length: 15 residues. This chain's CDR3 is CASSRGQGLNTEAFF. CDR3 coding DNA: TGTGCCAGCAGCCGGGGACAGGGGTTGAACACTGAAGCTTTCTTT.

V and J are TRBV5-6 and TRBJ2-7, with TRBD2 matching 8 bases. The junction had 7 bases not matched to a gene; V was cut back by 3 bases and J by 2 bases. CDR3 length: 15 amino acids. Looked up from germline, CDR1 is SGHDT and CDR2 is YYEEEE. The CDR3 here is CASSSRLAPTYEQYF. CDR3 bases: TGTGCCAGCAGCTCGAGACTAGCGCCGACCTACGAGCAGTACTTC.